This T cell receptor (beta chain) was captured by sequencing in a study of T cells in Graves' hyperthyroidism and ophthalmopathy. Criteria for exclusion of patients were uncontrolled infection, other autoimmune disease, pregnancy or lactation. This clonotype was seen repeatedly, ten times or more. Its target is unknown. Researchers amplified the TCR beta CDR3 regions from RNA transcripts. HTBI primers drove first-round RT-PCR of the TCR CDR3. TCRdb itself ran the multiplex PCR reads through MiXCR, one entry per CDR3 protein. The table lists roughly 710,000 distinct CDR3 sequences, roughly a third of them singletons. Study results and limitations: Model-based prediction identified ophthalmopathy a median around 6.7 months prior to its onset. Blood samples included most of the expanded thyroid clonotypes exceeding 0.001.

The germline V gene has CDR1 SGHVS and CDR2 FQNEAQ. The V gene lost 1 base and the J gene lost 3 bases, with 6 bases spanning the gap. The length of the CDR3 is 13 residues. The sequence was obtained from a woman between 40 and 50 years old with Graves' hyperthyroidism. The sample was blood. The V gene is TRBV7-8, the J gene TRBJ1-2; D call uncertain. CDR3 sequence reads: CASSLGEDYGYTF. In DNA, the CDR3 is TGTGCCAGCAGCTTAGGGGAGGACTATGGCTACACCTTC.